The 2 T cell receptor beta chains reported below all come from one sample, sequenced in a study of shared clonotypes between healthy human individuals. Sequenced by immunoSEQ multiplex PCR; TCRdb stores in-frame clones only, minus some. Of about 1.4 million clones listed, 95% to 97% are singletons. Sequenced input: naive CD4+ T cells sorted from blood. The subset was: CD45RA+ positively selected. All receptors derive from a man under 40 in good health.

This chain joins TRBV6-5 and TRBJ2-3; TRBD2 might be the D (5 bases). This CDR3 is 15 amino acids long. Germline CDR1 is MNHEY and CDR2 is SVGAGI. V lost 2 bases, J lost 8 bases, and 17 bases lay in between. The CDR3 nucleotides are TGTGCCAGCAGTTACCCCCTTCGGGATTGGGGTACGCAGTATTTT. Protein product: CASSYPLRDWGTQYF.

The J gene is TRBJ2-3, the V gene TRBV7-2; maybe TRBD1 (5 bases). Trimming stripped 5 bases from V and 0 bases from J, with 9 bases between. Germline CDR1 SGHTA, CDR2 FQGNSA. The CDR3 contains 14 residues. This CDR3 reads CASSPDRSTDTQYF. The CDR3 DNA follows: TGTGCCAGCAGCCCCGACAGAAGCACAGATACGCAGTATTTT.